This T cell receptor beta chain stems from a study of blood T cell repertoires in COVID-19. The protocol was immunoSEQ multiplex PCR, while the TCRdb copy is restricted to in-frame clones and leaves out a portion. The sample includes 80,000 to 100,000 clones, approximately 79% of them seen just once. The V segment lost 2 bases and the J segment 7 bases; nucleotides outside the gene matches: 9. The CDR3 is 14 amino acids. Looked up from germline, CDR1 is SGHDT and CDR2 is YYEEEE. What was sequenced was peripheral blood. The TCR sequence derives from a man between 65 and 85 years old with COVID-19, enrolled during active disease. V gene TRBV5-6 combines with J gene TRBJ2-7, with TRBD1 matching 7 bases. The CDR3 here is CASSFTAPGGEQYF. The CDR3 coding sequence is TGTGCCAGCAGCTTCACCGCGCCAGGGGGAGAGCAGTACTTC.